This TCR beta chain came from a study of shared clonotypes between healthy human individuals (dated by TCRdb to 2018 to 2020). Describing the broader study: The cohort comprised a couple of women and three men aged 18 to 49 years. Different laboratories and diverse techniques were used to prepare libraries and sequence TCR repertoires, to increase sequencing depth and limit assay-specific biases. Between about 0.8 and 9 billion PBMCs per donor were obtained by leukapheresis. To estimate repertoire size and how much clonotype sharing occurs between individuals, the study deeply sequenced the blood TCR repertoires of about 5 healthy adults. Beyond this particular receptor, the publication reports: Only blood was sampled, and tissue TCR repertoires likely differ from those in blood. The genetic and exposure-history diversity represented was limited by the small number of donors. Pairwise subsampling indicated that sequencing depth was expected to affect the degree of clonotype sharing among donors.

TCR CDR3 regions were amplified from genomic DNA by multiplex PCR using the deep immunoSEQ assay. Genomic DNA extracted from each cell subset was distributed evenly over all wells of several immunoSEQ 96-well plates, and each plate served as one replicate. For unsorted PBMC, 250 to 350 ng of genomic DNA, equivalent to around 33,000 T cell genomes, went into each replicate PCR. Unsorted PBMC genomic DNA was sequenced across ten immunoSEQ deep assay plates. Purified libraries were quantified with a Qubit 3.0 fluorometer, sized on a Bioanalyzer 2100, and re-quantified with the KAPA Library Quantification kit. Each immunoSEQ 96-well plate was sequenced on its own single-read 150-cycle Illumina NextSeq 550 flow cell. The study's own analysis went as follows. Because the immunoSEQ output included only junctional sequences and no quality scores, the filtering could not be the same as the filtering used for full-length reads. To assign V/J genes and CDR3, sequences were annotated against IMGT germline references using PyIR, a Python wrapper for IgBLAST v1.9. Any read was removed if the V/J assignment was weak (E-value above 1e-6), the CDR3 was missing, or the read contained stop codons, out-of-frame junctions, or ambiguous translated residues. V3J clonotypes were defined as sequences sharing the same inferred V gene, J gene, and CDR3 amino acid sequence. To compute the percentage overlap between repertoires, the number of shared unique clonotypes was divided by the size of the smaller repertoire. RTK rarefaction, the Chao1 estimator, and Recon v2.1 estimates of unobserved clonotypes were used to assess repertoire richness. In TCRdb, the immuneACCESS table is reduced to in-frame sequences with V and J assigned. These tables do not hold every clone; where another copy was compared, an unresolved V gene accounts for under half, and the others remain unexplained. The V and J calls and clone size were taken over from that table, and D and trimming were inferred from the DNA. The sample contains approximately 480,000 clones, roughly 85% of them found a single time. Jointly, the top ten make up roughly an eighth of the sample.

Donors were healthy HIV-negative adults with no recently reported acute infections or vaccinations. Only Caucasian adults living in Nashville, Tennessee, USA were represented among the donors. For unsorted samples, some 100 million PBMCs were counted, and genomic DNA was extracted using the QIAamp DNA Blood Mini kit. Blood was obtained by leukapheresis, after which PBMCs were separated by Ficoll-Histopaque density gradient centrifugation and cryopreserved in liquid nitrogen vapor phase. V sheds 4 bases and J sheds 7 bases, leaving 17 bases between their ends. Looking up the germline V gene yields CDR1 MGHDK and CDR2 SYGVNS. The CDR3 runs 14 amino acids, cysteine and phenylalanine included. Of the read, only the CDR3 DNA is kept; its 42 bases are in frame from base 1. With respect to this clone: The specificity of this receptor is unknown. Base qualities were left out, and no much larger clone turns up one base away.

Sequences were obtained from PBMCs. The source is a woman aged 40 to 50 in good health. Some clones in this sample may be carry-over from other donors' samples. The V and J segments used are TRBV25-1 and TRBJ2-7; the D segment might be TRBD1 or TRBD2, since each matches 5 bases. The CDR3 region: CASSAPGPFREQYF. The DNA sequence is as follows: TGTGCCAGCAGTGCGCCGGGACCGTTTCGGGAGCAGTACTTC.